This TCR beta chain was obtained from a study of T-cell reconstitution after alpha-beta-depleted transplantation in children. The authors prepared the TCRbeta library with unique molecular identifiers. Each CDR3 protein is one row after TCRdb ran MiXCR on the PCR reads. The sample contains hundreds of thousands of distinct CDR3 sequences, approximately 13% of which appear only once. Comment on this clonotype: Its antigen is not identified. At one boundary the junction diverges from the germline segment, which might be a read error.

The CDR3 runs to 13 residues. In germline, CDR1 is MDHEN, CDR2 SYDVKM. General study findings and limits: Several hundred expanded graft clones reportedly gave rise to the alpha-beta T cells present about two months after transplant.

The chain has TRBV28 and TRBJ2-1; TRBD1 aligns across 8 bases. This specimen was PBMCs, mostly from graft donor cells, taken 360 days after TCRalphabeta/CD19-depleted stem cell transplant. This receptor was taken from a male patient younger than 18 who had a stem cell transplant for acute myeloid leukemia, so the T cells may come from the graft donor. The CDR3 loop is CASSLQAGQGGVW. DNA of the CDR3: TGTGCCAGCAGTTTACAGGCCGGACAGGGAGGAGTGTGG.